This T cell receptor beta chain was found in a study of T cells after yellow fever vaccination. Germline V gives CDR1 SEHNR, CDR2 FQNEAQ (reference sequence). The CDR3 runs to 16 residues. V was cut by 2 bases and J by 0 bases, with 11 bases left in between. In TCRdb, the 5' RACE reads were re-called with MiXCR into one record per CDR3 protein. The data show 30,000 to 40,000 distinct CDR3 sequences, 6.6% seen once. This clonotype was counted ten times or more. The sample here was PBMCs, either bulk or a sorted T-cell subset (CD4+, CD8+, memory, or dextramer-sorted; not recorded which), taken on the day of the first yellow fever vaccination. The TCR originated in a young man who received the YFV17D yellow fever vaccine. This chain links TRBV7-9 with TRBJ1-3; the D is unclear. The CDR3 DNA follows: TGTGCCAGCAGCTTACGCCACAAGGACTCTGGAAACACCATATATTTT. Protein sequence: CASSLRHKDSGNTIYF.